This entry lists 15 T cell receptor beta chains sequenced from one sample in a study of cytomegalovirus exposure and HLA in healthy donors. 13 Jbeta primers and 60 Vbeta primers were used for the PCR. The protocol was immunoSEQ multiplex PCR, while the TCRdb copy is restricted to in-frame clones and leaves out a portion. The data show roughly 130,000 clones, 75% to 85% seen once. Sequenced sample: PBMCs. These TCRs come from a man in his forties in good health and CMV-seronegative.

This clone was seen a few times. The rearrangement links TRBV7-9 to TRBJ2-3; 8 bases are a match to TRBD1. The CDR3 runs 15 residues. The V segment lost 5 bases and the J segment 3 bases; nucleotides outside the gene matches: 7. The germline CDR1 and CDR2 sequences are SEHNR and FQNEAQ (reference sequence). Here the CDR3 DNA reads TGTGCCAGCAGCGACGACAGGGGTAGTACAGATACGCAGTATTTT. It codes for CASSDDRGSTDTQYF.

The chain carries TRBV19 and TRBJ1-1; D unresolved. V lost 0 bases to trimming and J lost 0 bases, with 11 bases between them. The V gene's germline CDR1 is LNHDA and CDR2 SQIVND (reference sequence). This CDR3 is 16 amino acids long. In DNA form, the CDR3 reads TGTGCCAGTAGTATAGATCTCCGCCGGGTGAACACTGAAGCTTTCTTT. Its protein product is CASSIDLRRVNTEAFF.

J is TRBJ2-5 and V is TRBV7-9, with D tentatively TRBD2 (5 bases). V lost 3 bases and J 0 bases, leaving 17 bases between the germline ends. Germline values: CDR1 SEHNR, CDR2 FQNEAQ (reference sequence). The CDR3 spans 17 residues. CDR3 DNA: TGTGCCAGCAGCTTTCTTTCCGCGACTAAAAACCAAGAGACCCAGTACTTC. Its translation is CASSFLSATKNQETQYF. Variable domain in full (rest from reference TRBV7-9 and TRBJ2-5): DTGVSQNPRHKITKRGQNVTFRCDPISEHNRLYWYRQTLGQGPEFLTYFQNEAQLEKSRLLSDRFSAERPKGSFSTLEIQRTEQGDSAMYLCASSFLSATKNQETQYFGPGTRLLVL.

The CDR3: CASSPPSIKGANTEAFF. The CDR3 bases are TGTGCCAGCTCACCACCCAGCATTAAGGGGGCGAACACTGAAGCTTTCTTT. V gene TRBV18 combines with J gene TRBJ1-1; 7 positions match TRBD1. From germline, CDR1 is KGHSH and CDR2 LQKENI. The CDR3 length is 17 residues. Trimming removed 0 bases from V and 1 base from J; junction bases left unmatched: 8.

This chain connects TRBV5-6 to TRBJ1-3; weak D call: TRBD1 (6 bases). The CDR3 is made up of 15 amino acids. Germline CDR1 is SGHDT and CDR2 is YYEEEE. The V end was cut by 1 base, the J end by 0 bases, with 8 bases between. The CDR3 loop is CASSLSGDSGNTIYF. The CDR3 nucleotides read TGTGCCAGCAGCTTGTCAGGGGACTCTGGAAACACCATATATTTT.

The chain combines TRBV18 with TRBJ2-1, with 8 bases lining up with TRBD2. This CDR3 is built from 14 residues. The trim removed 7 bases at V and 9 bases at J, leaving 11 bases unmatched. In germline, CDR1 is KGHSH, CDR2 LQKENI. The CDR3 DNA follows: TGTGCCAGCTTAGCCGGGACTAGGGCTAGTGAGCAGTTCTTC. Its translation is CASLAGTRASEQFF.

The V gene is TRBV19, the J gene TRBJ2-1; TRBD2 agrees at 11 bases. V was clipped by 2 bases and J by 9 bases; unmatched bases: 6. This CDR3 comprises 15 residues. CDR1 and CDR2 from the germline V gene are LNHDA and SQIVND (reference sequence). CDR3: CASSIKVSGRGEQFF. CDR3 DNA sequence: TGTGCCAGTAGTATAAAGGTTAGCGGGAGGGGTGAGCAGTTCTTC.

The chain is built from TRBV6-1 and TRBJ2-7; the match to TRBD1 covers 9 bases. V trimming: 5 bases; J trimming: 6 bases; junction bases outside the gene matches: 8. Germline CDR1 reads MNHNS; CDR2 reads SASEGT. The CDR3 is 14 residues long. CDR3 bases: TGTGCCAGCAGTAAACCGGGACAGGGAGGCGAGCAGTACTTC. Its translation is CASSKPGQGGEQYF.

The rearrangement uses TRBV5-1 and TRBJ1-6; 7 bases are a match to TRBD1. Germline V gene lookup returns CDR1 SGHRS and CDR2 YFSETQ. J was trimmed by 5 bases and V by 4 bases; bases with no gene match: 12. This CDR3 is built from 17 residues. CDR3: CASSAETGTANNSPLHF. The DNA of the CDR3 is TGCGCCAGCAGCGCCGAAACAGGGACAGCTAATAATTCACCCCTCCACTTT.

The chain recombines TRBV29-1 with TRBJ1-1; D may be TRBD1 (6 bases). The V gene lost 6 bases and the J gene lost 5 bases, with 13 bases spanning the gap. There are 12 residues in the CDR3. Per germline, CDR1 SQVTM and CDR2 ANQGSEA. This CDR3 is CSVDTGFTEAFF. CDR3 DNA: TGCAGCGTAGATACAGGGTTTACTGAAGCTTTCTTT.

This chain joins TRBV7-2 and TRBJ1-4, with D perhaps matching TRBD1 (6 bases). V was cut by 4 bases and J by 3 bases, with 24 bases left in between. CDR3 length equals 19 residues. The germline gives CDR1 SGHTA, CDR2 FQGNSA. The CDR3 region has the DNA TGTGCCAGCAGCTCCCCCGAGGGACACCGGTTGGGGTCTAATGAAAAACTGTTTTTT. Its protein product is CASSSPEGHRLGSNEKLFF.

This chain links TRBV2 with TRBJ2-5, with D possibly TRBD1 on 5 matching bases. Germline CDR1 SNHLY, CDR2 FYNNEI. Trimming left V 4 bases short and J 5 bases short, with 8 bases between. The CDR3 extends over 12 amino acids. CDR3: CASSGQGETQYF. The CDR3 DNA follows: TGTGCCAGCAGTGGGCAGGGTGAGACCCAGTACTTC.

This chain links TRBV7-8 with TRBJ1-1; 9 bases agree with TRBD1. Germline values: CDR1 SGHVS, CDR2 FQNEAQ. The CDR3 spans 13 residues. The ends lost 2 bases at V and 11 bases at J; junction bases unmatched: 6. CDR3 coding DNA: TGTGCCAGCAGCTTATCACAGGGGGCTAAGGCTTTCTTT. Protein: CASSLSQGAKAFF. Full variable domain (missing parts from reference TRBV7-8 and TRBJ1-1): GAGVSQSPRYKVAKRGQDVALRCDPISGHVSLFWYQQALGQGPEFLTYFQNEAQLDKSGLPSDRFFAERPEGSVSTLKIQRTQQEDSAVYLCASSLSQGAKAFFGQGTRLTVV.

The chain has TRBV9 and TRBJ2-5, with 10 bases fitting TRBD1. Per the germline V gene, CDR1 is SGDLS and CDR2 is YYNGEE. Trimming cost V 3 bases and J 0 bases; bases outside gene matches: 11. CDR3 size: 18 residues. DNA for the CDR3: TGTGCCAGCAGCGCCTCCTCGGGGACAGGGGCCCACCAAGAGACCCAGTACTTC. It translates to CASSASSGTGAHQETQYF.

This chain links TRBV7-9 with TRBJ2-3; TRBD1 is a possible D gene (6 bases). Germline CDR1 is SEHNR and CDR2 is FQNEAQ (reference sequence). The length of the CDR3 is 19 residues. Trimming took off 8 bases at V and 2 bases at J, with 29 bases between the two ends. The CDR3: CASPRGLSTGRVYTDTQYF. The CDR3 region has the DNA TGTGCCAGCCCCCGGGGCCTCTCGACAGGTAGGGTCTACACAGATACGCAGTATTTT.